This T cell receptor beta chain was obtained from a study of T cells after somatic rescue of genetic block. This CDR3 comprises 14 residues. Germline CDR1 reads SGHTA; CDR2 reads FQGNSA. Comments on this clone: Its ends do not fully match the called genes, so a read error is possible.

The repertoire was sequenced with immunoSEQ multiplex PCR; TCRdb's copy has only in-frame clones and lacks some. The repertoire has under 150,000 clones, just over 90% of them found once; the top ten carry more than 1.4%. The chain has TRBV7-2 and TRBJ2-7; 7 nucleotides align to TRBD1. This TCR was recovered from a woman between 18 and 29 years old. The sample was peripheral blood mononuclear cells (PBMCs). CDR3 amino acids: CASSWRQGSSEQYF. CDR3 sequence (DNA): TGTGCCAGCAGCTGGCGACAGGGATCCTCCGAGCAGTACTTC.